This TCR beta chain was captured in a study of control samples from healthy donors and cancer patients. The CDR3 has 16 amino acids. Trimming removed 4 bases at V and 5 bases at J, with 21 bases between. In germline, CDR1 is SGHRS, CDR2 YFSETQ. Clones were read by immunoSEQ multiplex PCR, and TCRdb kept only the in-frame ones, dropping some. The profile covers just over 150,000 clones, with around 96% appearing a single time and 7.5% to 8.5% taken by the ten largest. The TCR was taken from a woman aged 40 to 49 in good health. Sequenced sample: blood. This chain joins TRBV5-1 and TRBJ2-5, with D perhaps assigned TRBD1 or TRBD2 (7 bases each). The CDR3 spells CASSIQGGGGEETQYF. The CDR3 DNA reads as TGCGCCAGCAGCATCCAGGGGGGCGGGGGAGAGGAGACCCAGTACTTC.